This TCR beta chain is from a study of lymphopenia after photon versus proton radiotherapy. Germline CDR1 SGHTS, CDR2 YDEGEE. V was pared by 0 bases and J by 5 bases, with 9 bases between. This CDR3 has 14 amino acids. Sequenced by immunoSEQ multiplex PCR; TCRdb stores in-frame clones only, minus some. Of about 42,000 clones in the sample, approximately 80% were seen once. Study results and limitations: Only patients who died were analyzed for survival; proton advantage is unproven. Under photons, naive T cells and diversity fell while effector/memory populations rose.

With respect to this clone: Its antigen is unknown.

The TCR comes from a woman in her 70s with pancreatic cancer. This sequence joins TRBV5-8 and TRBJ1-5, with D possibly being TRBD1 (5 bases). The specimen comprised peripheral blood, sampled from a patient treated with proton-based radiotherapy. The CDR3, as DNA: TGTGCCAGCAGCTTGGGGGGGAATTATCAGCCCCAGCATTTT. As protein: CASSLGGNYQPQHF.